Listed below are T cell receptor beta chains from one sample, sequenced in a study of blood T cell repertoires in COVID-19. Assay: immunoSEQ multiplex PCR; the TCRdb copy retains only in-frame clones and omits some. The sample contains tens of thousands of clones, 88% of which appear only once. The material sequenced was peripheral blood. The origin of the receptors is a man between 60 and 70 years old with acute or convalescent COVID-19. CDR3s include the opening cysteine and the closing phenylalanine or tryptophan. D genes are given only for firm matches. Only part of the rows carry a size: once, few, many, or a class if the clone is expanded.

. . TRBJ2-1 TRBV12-3/TRBV12-4 TGTGCCAGCAAGGGCGGGTACAATGAGCAGTTCTTC CASKGGYNEQFF
. . TRBJ1-5 TRBV7-9 TGTGCCAGCAGCTCCAGTCTTGAGCCCCAGCATTTT CASSSSLEPQHF
. once TRBJ1-2 TRBV24-1 TGTGCCGCCAGTGATTTGCAGGGCGGTCTCTATGGCTACACCTTC CAASDLQGGLYGYTF
TRBD2 . TRBJ2-3 TRBV6-5 TGTGCCAGCAGTTACGGGGGGGTGGTCACAGATACGCAGTATTTT CASSYGGVVTDTQYF
. . TRBJ1-2 TRBV15 TGTGCCACCAAGGGGTGGGGTACCTATGGCTACACCTTC CATKGWGTYGYTF
. . TRBJ1-1 TRBV6-5 TGTGCCAGCACAGAACGAAACAGACTGAACACTGAAGCTTTCTTT CASTERNRLNTEAFF
. . TRBJ1-5 TRBV12-3/TRBV12-4 TGTGCCAGCAGTTTTTCCTATCAGCCCCAGCATTTT CASSFSYQPQHF
TRBD1 . TRBJ1-2 TRBV5-1 TGCGCCAGCAGCTTGCAACCCGGGACAGGGGCTTCTGGCTACACCTTC CASSLQPGTGASGYTF
TRBD1 . TRBJ2-7 TRBV5-4 TGTGCCAGCAGCCAGACAGGGTCCTACGAGCAGTACTTC CASSQTGSYEQYF
TRBD2 . TRBJ2-1 TRBV7-3 TGTGCCAGCAGCTCGAACGACCTAGCGGGGAAACAGTTCTTC CASSSNDLAGKQFF
TRBD1 . TRBJ1-3 TRBV2 TGTGCCAGCAGTCGGGCCAGGGGGTATGGAAACACCATATATTTT CASSRARGYGNTIYF
. once TRBJ2-2 TRBV24-1 TGTGCCACCAGCCCGTTTAGCGGGGAGCTGTTTTTT CATSPFSGELFF
TRBD2 . TRBJ2-1 TRBV24-1 TGTGCCACCAGTGATCGCCGGACTAGCTTGATGTCATACAATGAGCAGTTCTTC CATSDRRTSLMSYNEQFF
TRBD1 . TRBJ1-5 TRBV28 TGTGCCAGCAGTTCCTCAGGGGGCGGGCAGCCCCAGCATTTT CASSSSGGGQPQHF
. few TRBJ2-2 TRBV27 TGTGCCAGCAGTCCTACCCCCGCCGGGGAGCTGTTTTTT CASSPTPAGELFF
. . TRBJ1-3 TRBV15 TGTGCCACCAGCAGAGATCCCAGGGAGGAAAACACCATATATTTT CATSRDPREENTIYF
. . TRBJ2-2 TRBV14 TGTGCCAGCAGCCAAGAGATGGGAGCGGTCGCCGGGGAGCTATTTTTT CASSQEMGAVAGELFF
TRBD1 . TRBJ1-2 TRBV19 TGTGCCAGTAGTCTGACAGGGGGCGGCTATGGCTACACCTTC CASSLTGGGYGYTF
TRBD1 . TRBJ1-1 TRBV19 TGTGCCACTCGGGACAGGGTGAACACTGAAGCTTTCTTT CATRDRVNTEAFF
. . TRBJ1-1 TRBV5-6 TGTGCCAGCAGCTTGGGACAGGTGAACACTGAAGCTTTCTTT CASSLGQVNTEAFF
TRBD2 . TRBJ2-5 TRBV4-1 TGCGCCAGCAGCCCAGGACTAGCGGCTTTGCAAGAGACCCAGTACTTC CASSPGLAALQETQYF
. . TRBJ1-5 TRBV20-1 TGCAGTGCTAGTGTAAGGGGAAAGGAACAGCCCCAGCATTTT CSASVRGKEQPQHF
. . TRBJ1-5 TRBV28 TGTGCCAGCAGCCCCATAAAACCGGAGAGGAGGCTTCAGCCCCAGCATTTT CASSPIKPERRLQPQHF
. . TRBJ1-4 TRBV28 TGTGCCAGCAGTTCTAGGGTCAGGGTCATTAATGAAAAACTGTTTTTT CASSSRVRVINEKLFF
TRBD1 . TRBJ2-1 TRBV30 TGTGCCTGGGGGGACAGGGACAATGAGCAGTTCTTC CAWGDRDNEQFF
. . TRBJ2-1 TRBV21-1 TGTGCCAGCAGCAAACTTAGTACCCCGGGACTAGCGGGGGTTGAGGGTGACAATGAGCAGTTCTTC CASSKLSTPGLAGVEGDNEQFF
. . TRBJ1-1 TRBV28 TGTGCCAGCAGATCAGGACAGAGGGACACTGAAGCTTTCTTT CASRSGQRDTEAFF
. . TRBJ2-5 TRBV28 TGTGCCAGCAGCCTCTACCCGAAGACCCAGTACTTC CASSLYPKTQYF
. . TRBJ1-4 TRBV27 TGTGCCAGCAGTTTTTTGGGGGGGGATGAAAAACTGTTTTTT CASSFLGGDEKLFF
TRBD1 once TRBJ2-7 TRBV29-1 TGCAGCGTCGTTACAGGGGGGCTTAAGAACGAGCAGTACTTC CSVVTGGLKNEQYF
TRBD1 . TRBJ2-7 TRBV5-1 TGCGCCAGCAGCTTGCGACAGGGGTCTACCTACGAGCAGTACTTC CASSLRQGSTYEQYF
. . TRBJ2-5 TRBV10-1 TGCGCCAGCAGTGACCATGGGGAAGGGGCGCAAGAGACCCAGTACTTC CASSDHGEGAQETQYF
. . TRBJ1-4 TRBV3-1/TRBV3-2 TGTGCCAGCAGCCAAGAGATCGGGAGAACTAATGAAAAACTGTTTTTT CASSQEIGRTNEKLFF
TRBD1 . TRBJ1-1 TRBV10-3 TGTGCCATCAGTGAAAGGGGGACAGGGGGGATGAACACTGAAGCTTTCTTT CAISERGTGGMNTEAFF
TRBD1 . TRBJ2-3 TRBV18 TGTGCCAGCTCGCGACAGGGGCTAGGTGCAGATACGCAGTATTTT CASSRQGLGADTQYF
TRBD1 once TRBJ2-5 TRBV2 TGTGCCAGCAGAACCCGGACAGGGTCAGAGACCCAGTACTTC CASRTRTGSETQYF
. . TRBJ1-1 TRBV5-6 TGTGCCAGCAGCTTGAACAGGCACACTGAAGCTTTCTTT CASSLNRHTEAFF
. . TRBJ2-7 TRBV11-1 TGTGCCAGCCGGCGACAGCACAGCCTCTACGAGCAGTACTTC CASRRQHSLYEQYF
TRBD1 . TRBJ2-2 TRBV11-3 TGTGCCAGCAGCTTAGGAACAGGGGGCCCCGGGGAGCTGTTTTTT CASSLGTGGPGELFF
. . TRBJ2-5 TRBV2 TGTGCCAGCAGTGAAAGGAGCGGGACCCAGTACTTC CASSERSGTQYF
. . TRBJ2-3 TRBV5-1 TGCGCCAGCAGCTCGGGACAGACGGGAGCCGGGGATACGCAGTATTTT CASSSGQTGAGDTQYF